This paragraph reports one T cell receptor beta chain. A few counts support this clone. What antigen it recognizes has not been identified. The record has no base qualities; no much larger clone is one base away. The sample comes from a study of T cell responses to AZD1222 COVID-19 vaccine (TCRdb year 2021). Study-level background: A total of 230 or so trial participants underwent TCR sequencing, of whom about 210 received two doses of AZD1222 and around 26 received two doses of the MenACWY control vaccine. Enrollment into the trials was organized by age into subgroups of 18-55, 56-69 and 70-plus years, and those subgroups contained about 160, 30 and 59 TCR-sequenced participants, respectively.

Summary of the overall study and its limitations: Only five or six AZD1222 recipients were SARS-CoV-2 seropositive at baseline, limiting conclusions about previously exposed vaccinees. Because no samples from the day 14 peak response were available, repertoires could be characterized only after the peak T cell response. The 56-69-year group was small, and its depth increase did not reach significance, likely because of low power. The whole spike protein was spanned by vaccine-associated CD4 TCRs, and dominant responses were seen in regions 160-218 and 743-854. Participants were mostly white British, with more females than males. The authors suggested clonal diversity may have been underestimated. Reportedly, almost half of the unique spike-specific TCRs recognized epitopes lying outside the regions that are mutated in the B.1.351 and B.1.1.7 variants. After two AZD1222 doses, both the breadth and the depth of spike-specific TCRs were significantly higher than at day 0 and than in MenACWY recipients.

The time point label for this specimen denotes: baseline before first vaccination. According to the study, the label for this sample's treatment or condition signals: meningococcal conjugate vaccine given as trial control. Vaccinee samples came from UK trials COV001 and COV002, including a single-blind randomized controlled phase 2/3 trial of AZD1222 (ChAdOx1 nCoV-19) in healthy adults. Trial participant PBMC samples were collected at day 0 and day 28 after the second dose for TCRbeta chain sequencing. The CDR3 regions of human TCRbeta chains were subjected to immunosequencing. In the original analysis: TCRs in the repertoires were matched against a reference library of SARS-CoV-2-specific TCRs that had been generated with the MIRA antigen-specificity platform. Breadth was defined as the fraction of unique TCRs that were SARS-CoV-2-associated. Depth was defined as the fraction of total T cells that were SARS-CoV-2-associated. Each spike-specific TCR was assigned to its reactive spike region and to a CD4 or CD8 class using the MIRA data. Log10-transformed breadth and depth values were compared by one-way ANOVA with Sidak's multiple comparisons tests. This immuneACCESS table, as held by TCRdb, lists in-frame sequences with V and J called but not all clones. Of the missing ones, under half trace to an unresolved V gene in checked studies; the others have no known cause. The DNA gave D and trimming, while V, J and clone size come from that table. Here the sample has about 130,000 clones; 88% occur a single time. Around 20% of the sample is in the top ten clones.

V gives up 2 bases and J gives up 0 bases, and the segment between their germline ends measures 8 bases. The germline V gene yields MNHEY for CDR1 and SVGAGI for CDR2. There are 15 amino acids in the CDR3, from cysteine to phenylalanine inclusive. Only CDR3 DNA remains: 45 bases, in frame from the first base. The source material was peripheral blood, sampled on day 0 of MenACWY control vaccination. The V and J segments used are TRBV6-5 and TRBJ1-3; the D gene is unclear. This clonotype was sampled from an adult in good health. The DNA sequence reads TGTGCCAGCAGTTACGACACAGCCTCTGGAAACACCATATATTTT. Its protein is CASSYDTASGNTIYF.